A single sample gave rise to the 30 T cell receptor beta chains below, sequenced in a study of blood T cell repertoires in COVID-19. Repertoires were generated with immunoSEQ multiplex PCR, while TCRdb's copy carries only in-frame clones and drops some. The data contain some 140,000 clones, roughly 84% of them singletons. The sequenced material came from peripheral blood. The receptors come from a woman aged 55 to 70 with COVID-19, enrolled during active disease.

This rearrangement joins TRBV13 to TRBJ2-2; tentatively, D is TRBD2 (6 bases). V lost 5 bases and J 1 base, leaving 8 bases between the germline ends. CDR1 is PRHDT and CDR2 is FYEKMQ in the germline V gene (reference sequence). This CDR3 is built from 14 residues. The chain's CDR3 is CASSPGENTGELFF. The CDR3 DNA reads TGTGCCAGCAGCCCGGGGGAGAACACCGGGGAGCTGTTTTTT. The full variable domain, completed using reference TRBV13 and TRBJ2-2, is AAGVIQSPRHLIKEKRETATLKCYPIPRHDTVYWYQQGPGQDPQFLISFYEKMQSDKGSIPDRFSAQQFSDYHSELNMSSLELGDSALYFCASSPGENTGELFFGEGSRLTVL.

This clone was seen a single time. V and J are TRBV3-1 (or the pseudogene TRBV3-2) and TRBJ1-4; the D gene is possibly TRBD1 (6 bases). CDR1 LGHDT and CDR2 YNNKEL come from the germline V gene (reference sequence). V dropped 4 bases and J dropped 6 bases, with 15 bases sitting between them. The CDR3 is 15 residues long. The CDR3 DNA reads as TGTGCCAGCAGCCTCACAGGGCCGACTTATGAAAAACTGTTTTTT. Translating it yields CASSLTGPTYEKLFF.

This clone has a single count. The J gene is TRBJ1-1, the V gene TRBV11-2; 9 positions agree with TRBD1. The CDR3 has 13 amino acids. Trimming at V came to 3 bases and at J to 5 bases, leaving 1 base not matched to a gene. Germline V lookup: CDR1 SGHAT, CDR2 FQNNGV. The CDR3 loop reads CASSFGQGTEAFF. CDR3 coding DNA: TGTGCCAGCAGCTTCGGACAGGGGACTGAAGCTTTCTTT. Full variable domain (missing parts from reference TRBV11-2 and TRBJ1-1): EAGVAQSPRYKIIEKRQSVAFWCNPISGHATLYWYQQILGQGPKLLIQFQNNGVVDDSQLPKDRFSAERLKGVDSTLKIQPAKLEDSAVYLCASSFGQGTEAFFGQGTRLTVV.

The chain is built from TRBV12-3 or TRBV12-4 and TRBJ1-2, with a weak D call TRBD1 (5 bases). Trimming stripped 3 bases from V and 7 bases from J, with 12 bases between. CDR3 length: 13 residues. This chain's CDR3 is CASSLGGLAGYTF. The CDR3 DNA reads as TGTGCCAGCAGTTTGGGGGGACTCGCTGGCTACACCTTC.

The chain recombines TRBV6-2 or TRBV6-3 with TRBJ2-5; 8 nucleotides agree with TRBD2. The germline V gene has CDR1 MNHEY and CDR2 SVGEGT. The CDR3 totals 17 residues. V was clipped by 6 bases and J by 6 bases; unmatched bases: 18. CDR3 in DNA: TGTGCCAGCAGCCTCAGGACTTCAGGGACTAGGGACAAGACCCAGTACTTC. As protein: CASSLRTSGTRDKTQYF.

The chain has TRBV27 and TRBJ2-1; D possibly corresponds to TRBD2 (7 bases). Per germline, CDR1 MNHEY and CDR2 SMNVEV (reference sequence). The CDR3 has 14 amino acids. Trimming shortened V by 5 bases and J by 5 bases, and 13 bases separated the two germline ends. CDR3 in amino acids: CASSRGGSHNEQFF. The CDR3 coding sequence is TGTGCCAGCAGTAGGGGGGGGAGCCACAATGAGCAGTTCTTC.

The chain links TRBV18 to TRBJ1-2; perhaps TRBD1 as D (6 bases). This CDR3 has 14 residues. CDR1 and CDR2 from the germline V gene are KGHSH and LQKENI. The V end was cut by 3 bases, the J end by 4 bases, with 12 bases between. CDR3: CASSPEPGVYGYTF. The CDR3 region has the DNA TGTGCCAGCTCACCCGAACCAGGGGTCTATGGCTACACCTTC.

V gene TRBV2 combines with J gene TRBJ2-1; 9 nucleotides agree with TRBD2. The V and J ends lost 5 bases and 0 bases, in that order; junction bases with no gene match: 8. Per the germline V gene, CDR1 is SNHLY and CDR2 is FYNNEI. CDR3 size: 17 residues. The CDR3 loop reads CASSYPLAGTSYNEQFF. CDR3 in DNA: TGTGCCAGCAGTTACCCACTAGCGGGTACCTCCTACAATGAGCAGTTCTTC.

As DNA, the CDR3 is TGTGCCAGCAGGTCGGGGGGCTCCCTAGCTAACTATGGCTACACCTTC. The encoded protein is CASRSGGSLANYGYTF. The chain couples TRBV9 to TRBJ1-2, with D tentatively TRBD1 (6 bases). V lost 5 bases and J lost 0, with 17 bases in between. CDR1 and CDR2 (germline): SGDLS, YYNGEE. The CDR3 has 16 residues.

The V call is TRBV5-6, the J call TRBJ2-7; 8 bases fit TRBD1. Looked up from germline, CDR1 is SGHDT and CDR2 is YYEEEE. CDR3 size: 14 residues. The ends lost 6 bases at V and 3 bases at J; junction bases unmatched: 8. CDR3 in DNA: TGTGCCAGCACCACGACAGGGGACTTCTACGAGCAGTACTTC. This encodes CASTTTGDFYEQYF.

CDR3 region: CASSVGGGYGYTF. CDR3 DNA sequence: TGTGCCAGCAGTGTTGGGGGGGGCTATGGCTACACCTTC. This chain uses TRBV25-1 with TRBJ1-2; a possible D gene is TRBD1 (5 bases). The CDR3 extends over 13 amino acids. Germline CDR1 and CDR2: MGHDK and SYGVNS. Trimming removed 4 bases at V and 4 bases at J, with 10 bases between.

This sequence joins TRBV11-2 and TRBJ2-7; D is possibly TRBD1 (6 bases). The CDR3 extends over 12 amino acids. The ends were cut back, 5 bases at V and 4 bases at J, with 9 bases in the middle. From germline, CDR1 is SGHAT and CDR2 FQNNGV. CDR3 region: CASSPDSYEQYV. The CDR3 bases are TGTGCCAGCAGCCCGGACAGTTACGAGCAGTACGTC.

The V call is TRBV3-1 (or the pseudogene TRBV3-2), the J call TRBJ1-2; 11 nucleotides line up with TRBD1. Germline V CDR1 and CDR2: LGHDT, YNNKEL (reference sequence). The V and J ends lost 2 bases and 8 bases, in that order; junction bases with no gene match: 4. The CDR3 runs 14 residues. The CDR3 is CASSQPGQGAGYTF. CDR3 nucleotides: TGTGCCAGCAGCCAACCTGGACAGGGGGCCGGCTACACCTTC.

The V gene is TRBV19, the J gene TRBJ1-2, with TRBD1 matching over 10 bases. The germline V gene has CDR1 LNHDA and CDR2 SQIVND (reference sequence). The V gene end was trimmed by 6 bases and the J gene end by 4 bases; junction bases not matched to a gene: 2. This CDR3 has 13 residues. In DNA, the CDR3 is TGTGCCAGTAGAAGGGACAGGGGCTATGGCTACACCTTC. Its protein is CASRRDRGYGYTF.

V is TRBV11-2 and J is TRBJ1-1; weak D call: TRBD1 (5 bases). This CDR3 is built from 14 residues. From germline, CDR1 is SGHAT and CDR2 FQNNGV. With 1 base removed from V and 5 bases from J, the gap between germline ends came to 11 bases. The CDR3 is CASSLVQGQTEAFF. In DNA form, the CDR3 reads TGTGCCAGCAGCTTAGTCCAGGGCCAAACTGAAGCTTTCTTT.

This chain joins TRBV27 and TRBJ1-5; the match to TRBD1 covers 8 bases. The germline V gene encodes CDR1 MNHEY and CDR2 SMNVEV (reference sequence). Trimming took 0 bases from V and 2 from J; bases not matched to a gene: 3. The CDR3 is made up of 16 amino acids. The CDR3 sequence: CASSLSTGVGNQPQHF. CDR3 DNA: TGTGCCAGCAGTTTATCGACAGGGGTTGGCAATCAGCCCCAGCATTTT.

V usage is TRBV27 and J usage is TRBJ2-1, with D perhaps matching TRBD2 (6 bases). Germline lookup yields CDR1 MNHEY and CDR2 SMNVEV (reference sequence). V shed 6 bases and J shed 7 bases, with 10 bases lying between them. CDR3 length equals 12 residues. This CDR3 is CASRPDYNEQFF. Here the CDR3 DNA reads TGTGCCAGCAGACCGGACTATAATGAGCAGTTCTTC.

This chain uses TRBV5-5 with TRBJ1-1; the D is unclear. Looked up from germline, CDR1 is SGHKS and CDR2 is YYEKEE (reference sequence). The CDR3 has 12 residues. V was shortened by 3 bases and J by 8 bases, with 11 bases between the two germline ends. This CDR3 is CASSSRHREAFF. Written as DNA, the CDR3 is TGTGCCAGCAGCTCCAGACACCGGGAAGCTTTCTTT.

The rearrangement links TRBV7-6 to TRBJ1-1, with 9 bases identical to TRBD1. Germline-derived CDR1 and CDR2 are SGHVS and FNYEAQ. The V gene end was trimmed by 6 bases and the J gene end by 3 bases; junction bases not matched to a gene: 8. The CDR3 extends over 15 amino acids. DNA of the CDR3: TGTGCCAGCAGACAAACAGGGGGCGATTACACTGAAGCTTTCTTT. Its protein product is CASRQTGGDYTEAFF.

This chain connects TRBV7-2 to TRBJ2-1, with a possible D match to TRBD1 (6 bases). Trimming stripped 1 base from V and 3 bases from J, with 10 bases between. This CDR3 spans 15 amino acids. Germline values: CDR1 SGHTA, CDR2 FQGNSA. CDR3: CASSLDQGLYNEQFF. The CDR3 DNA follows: TGTGCCAGCAGCTTAGACCAGGGGCTCTACAATGAGCAGTTCTTC.

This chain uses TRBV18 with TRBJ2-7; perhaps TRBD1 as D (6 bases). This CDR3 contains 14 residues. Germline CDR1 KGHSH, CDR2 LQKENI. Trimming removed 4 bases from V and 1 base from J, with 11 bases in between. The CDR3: CASSQGGSSYEQYV. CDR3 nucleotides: TGTGCCAGCTCACAAGGGGGTTCTTCCTACGAGCAGTACGTC.

The CDR3 here is CASSLGDRHSGNTIYF. CDR3 nucleotides: TGTGCCAGCAGCCTCGGGGACAGACACTCTGGAAACACCATATATTTT. This rearrangement joins TRBV3-1 (or the pseudogene TRBV3-2) to TRBJ1-3, with TRBD1 matching over 7 bases. The V gene end was trimmed by 4 bases and the J gene end by 0 bases; junction bases not matched to a gene: 6. This CDR3 has 16 residues. CDR1 and CDR2 from the germline V gene are LGHDT and YNNKEL (reference sequence).

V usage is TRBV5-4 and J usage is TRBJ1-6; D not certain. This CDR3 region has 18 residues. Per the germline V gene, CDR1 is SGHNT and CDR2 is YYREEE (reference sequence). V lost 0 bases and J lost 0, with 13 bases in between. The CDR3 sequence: CASSLELGRSSYNSPLHF. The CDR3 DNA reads TGTGCCAGCAGCTTGGAACTTGGAAGGAGCTCCTATAATTCACCCCTCCACTTT.

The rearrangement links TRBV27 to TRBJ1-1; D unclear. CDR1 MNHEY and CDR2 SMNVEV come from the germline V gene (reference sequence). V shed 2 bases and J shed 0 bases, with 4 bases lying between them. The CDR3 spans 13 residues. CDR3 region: CASSLQMNTEAFF. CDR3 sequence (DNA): TGTGCCAGCAGTTTACAGATGAACACTGAAGCTTTCTTT.

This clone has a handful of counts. CDR3: CASSLGAGALNTEAFF. The CDR3 coding sequence is TGTGCCAGCAGCTTGGGCGCGGGGGCACTGAACACTGAAGCTTTCTTT. The gene calls are TRBV5-4 and TRBJ1-1; perhaps TRBD1 as D (6 bases). V lost 0 bases and J 0 bases, leaving 12 bases between the germline ends. The germline CDR1 and CDR2 sequences are SGHNT and YYREEE (reference sequence). CDR3 length: 16 amino acids.

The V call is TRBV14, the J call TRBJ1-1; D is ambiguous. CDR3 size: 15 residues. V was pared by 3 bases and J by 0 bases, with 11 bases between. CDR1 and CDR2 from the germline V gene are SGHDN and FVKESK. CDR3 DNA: TGTGCCAGCAGCCAGGTGACTACTCTGAACACTGAAGCTTTCTTT. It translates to CASSQVTTLNTEAFF.

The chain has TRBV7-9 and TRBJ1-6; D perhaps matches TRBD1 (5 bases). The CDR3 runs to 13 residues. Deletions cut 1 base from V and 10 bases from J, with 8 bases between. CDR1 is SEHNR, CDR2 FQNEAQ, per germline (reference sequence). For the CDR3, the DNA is TGTGCCAGCAGCTTAGAGGGGCGATCACCCCTCCACTTT. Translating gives CASSLEGRSPLHF.

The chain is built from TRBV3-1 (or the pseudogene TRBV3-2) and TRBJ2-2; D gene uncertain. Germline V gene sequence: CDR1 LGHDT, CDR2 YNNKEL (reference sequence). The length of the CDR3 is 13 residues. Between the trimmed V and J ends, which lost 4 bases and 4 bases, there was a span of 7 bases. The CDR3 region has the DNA TGTGCCAGCAGCCCCCTCAGCACCGGGGAGCTGTTTTTT. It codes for CASSPLSTGELFF.

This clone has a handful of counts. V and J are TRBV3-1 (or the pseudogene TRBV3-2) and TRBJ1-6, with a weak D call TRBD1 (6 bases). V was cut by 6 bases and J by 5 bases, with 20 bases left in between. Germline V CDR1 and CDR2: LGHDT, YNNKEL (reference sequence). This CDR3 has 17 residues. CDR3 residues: CASSHNLPGQNNSPLHF. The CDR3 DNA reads TGTGCCAGCAGTCACAACTTACCGGGACAAAATAATTCACCCCTCCACTTT.

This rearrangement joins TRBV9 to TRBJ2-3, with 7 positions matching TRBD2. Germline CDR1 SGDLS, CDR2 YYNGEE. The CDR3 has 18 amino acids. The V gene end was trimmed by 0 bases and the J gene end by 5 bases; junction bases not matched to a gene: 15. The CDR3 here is CASSVASSTGGGLDTQYF. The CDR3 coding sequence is TGTGCCAGCAGCGTAGCCTCATCGACCGGCGGGGGACTAGATACGCAGTATTTT. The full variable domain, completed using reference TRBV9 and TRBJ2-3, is DSGVTQTPKHLITATGQRVTLRCSPRSGDLSVYWYQQSLDQGLQFLIQYYNGEERAKGNILERFSAQQFPDLHSELNLSSLELGDSALYFCASSVASSTGGGLDTQYFGPGTRLTVL.